This T cell receptor beta chain was found in a study of T cell clonotyping in hematopoietic cell transplantation. Study context: Recipient samples before transplant were obtained post-cytoreduction.

As for this clone: No antigen is known for it.

Study conclusions and caveats: Recipient TCR diversity dropped after transplant; expanded clonotypes rose from day 30 to 180. Broader posttransplant TCR repertoire diversity was predicted by graft donor and pretransplant recipient Inverse Simpson Index values. Few recipient clonotypes overlapped donors; over 97% were de novo at given depth.

Only in-frame clones appear in the TCRdb table, and some are missing; sequencing was by immunoSEQ multiplex PCR. The sample lists 25,000 to 30,000 clones; 60% to 85% were seen once. The CDR3 runs 14 residues. Germline V gene lookup returns CDR1 MNHEY and CDR2 SVGAGI. Trimming left V 6 bases short and J 1 base short, with 10 bases between. Time point of the sample: recipient sample about 28 days before transplant, after cytoreduction. The TCR comes from a woman aged 25 to 39 with chronic myeloid leukemia. Some clones in this sample may be carry-over from other donors' samples. Sample: peripheral blood mononuclear cells, taken before stem cell transplant. The chain has TRBV6-5 and TRBJ1-3; D is possibly TRBD1 (6 bases). The CDR3 nucleotides read TGTGCCAGCAGGGAGGGGGGATCTGGAAACACCATATATTTT. Residues: CASREGGSGNTIYF.